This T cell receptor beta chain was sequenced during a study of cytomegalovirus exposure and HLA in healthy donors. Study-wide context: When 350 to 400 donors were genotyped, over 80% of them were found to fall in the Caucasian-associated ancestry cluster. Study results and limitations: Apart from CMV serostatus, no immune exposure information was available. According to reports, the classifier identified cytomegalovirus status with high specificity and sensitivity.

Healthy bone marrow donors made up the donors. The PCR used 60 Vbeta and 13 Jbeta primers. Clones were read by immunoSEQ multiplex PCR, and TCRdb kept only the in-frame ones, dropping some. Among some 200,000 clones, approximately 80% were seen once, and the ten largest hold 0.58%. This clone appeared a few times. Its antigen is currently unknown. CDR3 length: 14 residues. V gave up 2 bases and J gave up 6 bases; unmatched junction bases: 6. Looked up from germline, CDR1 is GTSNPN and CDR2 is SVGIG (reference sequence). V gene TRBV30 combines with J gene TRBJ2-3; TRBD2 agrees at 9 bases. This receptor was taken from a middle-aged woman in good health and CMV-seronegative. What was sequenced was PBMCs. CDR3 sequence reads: CAWSPFLAGDTQYF. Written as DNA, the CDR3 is TGTGCCTGGAGTCCTTTTCTAGCGGGGGATACGCAGTATTTT.